Here is one TCR beta chain with its context. Antigen: not known. CDR3 size: 16 residues. V was pared by 4 bases and J by 4 bases, with 19 bases between. The germline V gene has CDR1 SGHVS and CDR2 FQNEAQ. This specimen comes from a study of T cell responses to AZD1222 COVID-19 vaccine. Across the study: Second-dose groups at about 4 or about 12 weeks were pooled. Notes on the study in general: Possibly, clonal diversity was underestimated; donors were largely white British and included more females. In the spike-specific TCR repertoire, nearly half reportedly target unmutated variant regions. Seropositive AZD1222 recipients at baseline numbered only five or six.

The method was immunoSEQ multiplex PCR; TCRdb's version includes in-frame clones alone and lacks a portion of them. The profile shows 100,000 to 150,000 clones, around 94% of them singletons. The origin of this receptor is an adult in good health. The material was peripheral blood, obtained on day 0 of AZD1222 vaccination. The chain combines TRBV7-8 with TRBJ2-5; TRBD2 might be the D (6 bases). The chain's CDR3 is CASSYRELRAGETQYF. In DNA, the CDR3 is TGTGCCAGCAGCTACCGGGAGCTCCGAGCAGGAGAGACCCAGTACTTC.